This TCR beta chain stems from a study of blood T cell repertoires in COVID-19. As for the study in general: COVID-19 samples from acute and convalescent phases originated in the United States, Italy and Spain. The analysed material was cDNA or gDNA that came from T cells, B-cell-depleted T cells, or PBMCs.

Original processing methods: Quantification of nucleated cells was approximated via reference gene primer amplification. Measured with immunoSEQ multiplex PCR; TCRdb has only the in-frame clones, and not every one. That table supplies the V and J calls and clone size; D and trimming were determined from the DNA. The sample lists around 250,000 clones, around 78% occurring once. The CDR3 sequence is 13 residues long. Losses at the gene ends were 8 bases for V and 3 bases for J; bases not matched to a gene: 4. Per the germline V gene, CDR1 is SNHLY and CDR2 is FYNNEI. Input material: peripheral blood. This receptor was obtained from a man in his 60s who had recovered from COVID-19. The chain employs TRBV2 and TRBJ2-3; 8 bases are shared with TRBD1. Written as DNA, the CDR3 is TGTGCCAGCGAAACAGGGGGGACAGATACGCAGTATTTT. It specifies CASETGGTDTQYF.